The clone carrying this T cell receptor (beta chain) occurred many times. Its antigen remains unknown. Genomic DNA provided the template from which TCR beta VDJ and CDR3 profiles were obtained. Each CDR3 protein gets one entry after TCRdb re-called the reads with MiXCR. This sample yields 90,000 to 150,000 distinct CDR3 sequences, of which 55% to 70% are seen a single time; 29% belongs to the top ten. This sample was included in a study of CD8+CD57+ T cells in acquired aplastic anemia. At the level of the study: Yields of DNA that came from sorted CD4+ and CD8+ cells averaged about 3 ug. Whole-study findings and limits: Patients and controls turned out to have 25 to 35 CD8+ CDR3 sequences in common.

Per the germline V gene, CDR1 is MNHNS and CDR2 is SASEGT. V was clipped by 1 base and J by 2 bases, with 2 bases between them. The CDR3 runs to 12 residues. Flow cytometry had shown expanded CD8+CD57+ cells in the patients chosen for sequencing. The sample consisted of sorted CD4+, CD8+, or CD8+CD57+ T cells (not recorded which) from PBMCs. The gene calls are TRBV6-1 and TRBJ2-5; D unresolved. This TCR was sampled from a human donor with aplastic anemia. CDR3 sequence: CASSEVQETQYF. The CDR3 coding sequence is TGTGCCAGCAGTGAAGTTCAAGAGACCCAGTACTTC.